The clone carrying this TCR beta chain appeared a few times. Its matching antigen is unknown. These data belong to a study of CD4+ T cells in melanoma. Study-level results: Reportedly, melanoma neoantigen-specific CD4+ T cells showed varied differentiation states. A reported correlation linked neoantigen-specific CD4+ T cells to CD8+, macrophage and B cell function.

Profiled with immunoSEQ multiplex PCR; TCRdb holds only in-frame clones, not every one. The sample shows approximately 10,000 clones, 65% to 70% of them seen only once. Germline CDR1 SGHRS, CDR2 YFSETQ. V shed 1 base, J shed 7 bases, and the junction held 9 bases outside the gene matches. CDR3 length: 15 residues. The sample taken for sequencing was cells from a culture (not recorded whether cultured in vitro). This receptor was obtained from a human donor with melanoma. The gene calls are TRBV5-1 and TRBJ1-2; 8 bases agree with TRBD1. Written as DNA, the CDR3 is TGCGCCAGCAGCTTGTCAGGACAGGGTGCGAGTGGCTACACCTTC. Translated, it gives CASSLSGQGASGYTF.